A selection of T cell receptor beta chains follows, all from one sample in a study of CXCR3-negative and CXCR3-positive naive CD8 T cells. TCRdb re-called the 5' RACE reads and catalogs CDR3 proteins one per entry, DNA excluded. This sample's table reports over 100,000 distinct CDR3 sequences. Sequences were obtained from naive CXCR3+ CD8+ T cells from blood. The receptor set was obtained from a human donor in good health. Some clones in this sample may be carry-over from other donors' samples. The CDR3 runs from the conserved cysteine through the conserved F or W.

TRBV29-1	TRBJ2-1	CSVEAPTEQFF
TRBV7-9	TRBJ2-7	CASSLLIPGTVSYEQYF
TRBV29-1	TRBJ2-3	CSVFPAGLAGSSDTQYF
TRBV20-1	TRBJ2-1	CSARQGQVSYNEQFF
TRBV20-1	TRBJ2-2	CSVGLATNTGELFF
TRBV12-3/TRBV12-4	TRBJ2-3	CASSFQGLAGLGTDTQYF
TRBV30	TRBJ2-7	CAWGPGTGVDEQYF
TRBV2	TRBJ2-7	CASSSGALIEQYF
TRBV7-2	TRBJ2-7	CASSLNPGYEQYF
TRBV7-9	TRBJ2-7	CASGDRGSNEQYF
TRBV3-1	TRBJ2-5	CASVPENQETQYF
TRBV7-9	TRBJ2-1	CASSSGQGHYNEQFF
TRBV14	TRBJ1-2	CASSQKGQGYGYTF
TRBV10-3	TRBJ1-1	CAIAGNTEAFF
TRBV12-3/TRBV12-4	TRBJ2-7	CASAHGTGYYEQYF
TRBV5-1	TRBJ2-7	CASSRVLSGNSHEQYF
TRBV18	TRBJ2-7	CASSPPADQGASYEQYF
TRBV7-3	TRBJ2-1	CASSLGTFSYNEQFF
TRBV7-2	TRBJ2-3	CASSQPETSTDTQYF
TRBV14	TRBJ2-1	CASSQDELRVTYNEQFF
TRBV5-1	TRBJ2-1	CASTHGWGYNEQFF
TRBV20-1	TRBJ2-3	CSATESASTDTQYF
TRBV7-6	TRBJ2-7	CASSHLIEHEQYF
TRBV7-9	TRBJ2-5	CASSLQGWQETQYF
TRBV29-1	TRBJ2-7	CSATGGARKLEQYF
TRBV5-1	TRBJ1-1	CASSSAVNTEAFF
TRBV13	TRBJ2-2	CASSPAGQYTGELFF
TRBV21-1	TRBJ1-1	CASSKRTRVSTEAFF
TRBV7-7	TRBJ1-3	CASSTGGGNTIYF
TRBV7-9	TRBJ2-5	CASNSIGLETQYF
TRBV20-1	TRBJ2-7	CSARDRGVPLYEQYF
TRBV2	TRBJ1-1	CASRTWGGGLLNTEAFF
TRBV30	TRBJ2-1	CAWNVRNRYDEQFF
TRBV6-5	TRBJ1-5	CASSYSGGSGQPQHF
TRBV5-8	TRBJ1-1	CASSLKRGSGAFF
TRBV12-3/TRBV12-4	TRBJ1-1	CASSLARSGIGTEAFF
TRBV5-1	TRBJ1-1	CASSLGMNTEAFF
TRBV11-3	TRBJ2-2	CASSTRQGTNTGELFF
TRBV28	TRBJ2-7	CASSSRDSYSYEQYF
TRBV12-3/TRBV12-4	TRBJ1-1	CASSPQGNTEAFF
TRBV14	TRBJ2-5	CASRGRFQETQYF
TRBV29-1	TRBJ2-7	CSAVDGWSSYEQYF
TRBV29-1	TRBJ1-2	CSERTVYGYTF
TRBV7-6	TRBJ1-4	CASSLGGRGGTNEKLFF